Reported below is one TCR beta chain. The source of the sample is a study of blood T cell repertoires in COVID-19. The wider study: The samples span acute and convalescent COVID-19 from the United States, Italy and Spain. Sample material is recorded as cDNA or gDNA derived from T cells, B-cell-depleted T cells, or PBMCs.

Participants reported their clinical history, and cohort assignment relied on those reports. CDR3 length equals 15 residues. Germline CDR1 reads MNHEY; CDR2 reads SVGEGT. Trimming took 4 bases from V and 4 from J; bases not matched to a gene: 5. In the authors' methods: Estimated nucleated cell counts came from reference gene primer amplification. Profiling relied on immunoSEQ multiplex PCR, and the TCRdb table lists in-frame clones only, not all of them. Clone size and V and J calls were adopted from that table, with D and trimming inferred from the DNA. The sample lists about 280,000 clones, more than 80% occurring once.

The sequence derives from a woman younger than 45 with acute COVID-19. The sequencing sample was made of PBMCs or T cells enriched from blood (not recorded which). The chain employs TRBV6-2 or TRBV6-3 and TRBJ1-3; 9 positions match TRBD1. The DNA of the CDR3 is TGTGCCAGCAGTTTCCCCGGGACAGGGGGAAACACCATATATTTT. This encodes CASSFPGTGGNTIYF.